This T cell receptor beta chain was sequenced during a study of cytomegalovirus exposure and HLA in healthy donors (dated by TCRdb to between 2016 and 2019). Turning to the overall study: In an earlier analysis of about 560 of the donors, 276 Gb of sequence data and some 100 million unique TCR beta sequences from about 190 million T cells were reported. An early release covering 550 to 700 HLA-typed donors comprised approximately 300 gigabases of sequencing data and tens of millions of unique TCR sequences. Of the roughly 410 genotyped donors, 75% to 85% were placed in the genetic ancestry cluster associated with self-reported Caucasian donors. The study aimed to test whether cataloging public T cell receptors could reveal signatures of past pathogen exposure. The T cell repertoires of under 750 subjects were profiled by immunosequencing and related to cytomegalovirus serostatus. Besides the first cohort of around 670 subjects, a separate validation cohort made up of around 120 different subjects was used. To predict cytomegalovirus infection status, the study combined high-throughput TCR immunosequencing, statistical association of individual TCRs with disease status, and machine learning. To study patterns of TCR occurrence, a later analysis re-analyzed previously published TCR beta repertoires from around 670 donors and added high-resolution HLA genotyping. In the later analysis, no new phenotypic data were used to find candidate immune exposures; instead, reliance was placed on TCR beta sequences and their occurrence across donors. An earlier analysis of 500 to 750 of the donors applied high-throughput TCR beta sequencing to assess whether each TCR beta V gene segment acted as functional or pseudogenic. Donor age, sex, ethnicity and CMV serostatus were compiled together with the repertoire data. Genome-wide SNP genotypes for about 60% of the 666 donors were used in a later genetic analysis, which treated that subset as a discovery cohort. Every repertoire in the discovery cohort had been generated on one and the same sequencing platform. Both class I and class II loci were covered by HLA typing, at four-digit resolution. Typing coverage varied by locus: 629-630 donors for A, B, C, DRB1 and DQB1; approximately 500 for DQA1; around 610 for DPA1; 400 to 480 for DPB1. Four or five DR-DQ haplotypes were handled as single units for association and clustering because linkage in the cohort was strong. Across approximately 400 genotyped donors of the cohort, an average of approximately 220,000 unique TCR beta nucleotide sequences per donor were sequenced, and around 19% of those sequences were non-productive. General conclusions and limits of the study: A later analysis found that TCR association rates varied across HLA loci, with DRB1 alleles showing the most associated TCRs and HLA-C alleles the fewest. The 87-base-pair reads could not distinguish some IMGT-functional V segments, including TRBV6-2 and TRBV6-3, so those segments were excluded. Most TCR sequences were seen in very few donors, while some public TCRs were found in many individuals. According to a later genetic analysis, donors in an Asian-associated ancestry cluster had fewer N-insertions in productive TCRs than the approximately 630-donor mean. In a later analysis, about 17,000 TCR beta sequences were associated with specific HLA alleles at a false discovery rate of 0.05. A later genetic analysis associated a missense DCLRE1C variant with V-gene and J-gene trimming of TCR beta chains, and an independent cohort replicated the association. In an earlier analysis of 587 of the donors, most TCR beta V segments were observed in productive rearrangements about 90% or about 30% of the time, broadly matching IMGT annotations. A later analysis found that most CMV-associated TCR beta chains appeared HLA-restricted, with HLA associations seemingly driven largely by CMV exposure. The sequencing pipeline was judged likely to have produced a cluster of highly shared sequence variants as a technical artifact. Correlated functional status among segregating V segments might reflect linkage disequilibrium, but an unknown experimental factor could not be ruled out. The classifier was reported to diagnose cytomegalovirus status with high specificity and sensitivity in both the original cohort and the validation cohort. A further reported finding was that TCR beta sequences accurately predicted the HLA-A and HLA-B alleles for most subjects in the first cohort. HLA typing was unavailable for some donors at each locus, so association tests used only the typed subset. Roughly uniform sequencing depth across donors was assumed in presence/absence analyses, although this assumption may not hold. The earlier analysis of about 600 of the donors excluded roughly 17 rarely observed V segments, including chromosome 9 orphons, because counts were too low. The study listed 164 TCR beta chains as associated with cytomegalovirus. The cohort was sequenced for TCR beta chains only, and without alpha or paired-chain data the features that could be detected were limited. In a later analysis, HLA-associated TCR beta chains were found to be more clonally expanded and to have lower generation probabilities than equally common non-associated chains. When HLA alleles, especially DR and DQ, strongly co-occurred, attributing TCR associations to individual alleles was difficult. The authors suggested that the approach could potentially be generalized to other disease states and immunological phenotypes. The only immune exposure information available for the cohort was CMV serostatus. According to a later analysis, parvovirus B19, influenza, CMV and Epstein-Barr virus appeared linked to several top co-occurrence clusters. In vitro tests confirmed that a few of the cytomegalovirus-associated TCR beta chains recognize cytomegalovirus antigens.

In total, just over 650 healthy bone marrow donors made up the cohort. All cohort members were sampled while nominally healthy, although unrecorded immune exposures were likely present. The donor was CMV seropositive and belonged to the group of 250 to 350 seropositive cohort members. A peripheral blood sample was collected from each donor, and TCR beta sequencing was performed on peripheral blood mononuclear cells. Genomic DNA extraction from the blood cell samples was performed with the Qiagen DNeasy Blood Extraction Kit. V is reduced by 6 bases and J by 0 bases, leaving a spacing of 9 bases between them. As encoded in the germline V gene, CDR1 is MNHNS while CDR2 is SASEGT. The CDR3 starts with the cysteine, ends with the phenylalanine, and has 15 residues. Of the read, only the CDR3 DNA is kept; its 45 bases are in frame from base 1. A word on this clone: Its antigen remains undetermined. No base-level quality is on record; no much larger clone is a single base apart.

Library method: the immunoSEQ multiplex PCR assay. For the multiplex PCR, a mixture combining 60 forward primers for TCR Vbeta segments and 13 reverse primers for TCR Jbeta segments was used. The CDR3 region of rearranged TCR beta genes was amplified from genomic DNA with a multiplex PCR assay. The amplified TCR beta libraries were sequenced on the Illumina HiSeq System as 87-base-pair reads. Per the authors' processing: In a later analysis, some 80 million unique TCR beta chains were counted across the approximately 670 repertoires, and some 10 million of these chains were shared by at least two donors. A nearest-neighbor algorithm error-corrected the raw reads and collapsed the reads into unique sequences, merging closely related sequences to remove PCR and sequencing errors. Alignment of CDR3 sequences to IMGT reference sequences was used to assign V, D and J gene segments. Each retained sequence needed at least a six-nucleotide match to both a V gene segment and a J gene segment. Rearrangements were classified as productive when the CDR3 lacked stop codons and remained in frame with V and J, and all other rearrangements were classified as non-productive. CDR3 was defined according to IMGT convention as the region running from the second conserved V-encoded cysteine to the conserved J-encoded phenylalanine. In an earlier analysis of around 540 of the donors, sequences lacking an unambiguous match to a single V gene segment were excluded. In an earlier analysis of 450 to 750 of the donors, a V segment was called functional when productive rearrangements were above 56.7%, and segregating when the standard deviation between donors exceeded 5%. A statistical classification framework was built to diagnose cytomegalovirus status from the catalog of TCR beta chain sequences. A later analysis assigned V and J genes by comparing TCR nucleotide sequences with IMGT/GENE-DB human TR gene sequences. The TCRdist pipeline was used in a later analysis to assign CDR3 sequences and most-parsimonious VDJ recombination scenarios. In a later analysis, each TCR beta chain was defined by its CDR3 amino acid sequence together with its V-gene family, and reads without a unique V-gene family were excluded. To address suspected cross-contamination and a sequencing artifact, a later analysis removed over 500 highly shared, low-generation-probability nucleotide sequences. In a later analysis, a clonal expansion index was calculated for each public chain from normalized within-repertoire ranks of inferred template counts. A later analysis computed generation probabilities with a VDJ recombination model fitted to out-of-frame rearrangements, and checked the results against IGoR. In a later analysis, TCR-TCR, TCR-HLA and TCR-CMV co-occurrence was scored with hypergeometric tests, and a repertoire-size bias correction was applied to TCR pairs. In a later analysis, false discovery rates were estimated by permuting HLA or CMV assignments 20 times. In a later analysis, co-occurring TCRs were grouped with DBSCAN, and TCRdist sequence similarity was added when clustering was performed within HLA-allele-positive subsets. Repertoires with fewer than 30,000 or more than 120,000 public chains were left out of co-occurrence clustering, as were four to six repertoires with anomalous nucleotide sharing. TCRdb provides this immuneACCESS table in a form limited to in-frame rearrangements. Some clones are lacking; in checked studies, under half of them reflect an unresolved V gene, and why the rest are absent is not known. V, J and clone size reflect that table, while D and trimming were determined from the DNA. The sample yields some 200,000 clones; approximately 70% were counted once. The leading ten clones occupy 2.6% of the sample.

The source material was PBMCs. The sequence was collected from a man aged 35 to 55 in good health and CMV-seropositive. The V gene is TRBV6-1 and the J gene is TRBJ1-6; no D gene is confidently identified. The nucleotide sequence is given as TGTGCCAGCAGGGAGGCAGGCTCCTATAATTCACCCCTCCACTTT. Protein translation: CASREAGSYNSPLHF.